This TCR beta chain was recorded in a study of low-dose radiotherapy and immunotherapy resistance in tumors. Overall study: Administration of intravenous cyclophosphamide at 200 mg/m2 took place every two weeks, one day before radiation and immunotherapy.

V dropped 3 bases and J dropped 4 bases, with 16 bases sitting between them. This CDR3 comprises 16 residues. Looked up from germline, CDR1 is LNHDA and CDR2 is SQIVND (reference sequence). Sample time point: before trial treatment. Primers targeting TRAV and TRBV primed first-strand cDNA, covering alpha and beta chains. PCR amplification of the TCRs was performed with Phusion for 20 to 25 PCR cycles, and it relied on a constant-region primer together with a V-primer adapter. TCRdb reprocessed the reads via MiXCR and lists one record per CDR3 protein. The table lists tens of thousands of distinct CDR3 sequences, 25% of them singletons.

This material consisted of PBMCs, taken before treatment. V usage is TRBV19 and J usage is TRBJ2-1; weak D call: TRBD1 (6 bases). The receptor was isolated from a male donor with prostate cancer. The CDR3 is CASSMTSGTMYNEQFF. The CDR3 DNA is TGTGCCAGTAGTATGACTTCCGGGACAATGTACAATGAGCAGTTCTTC. The whole variable domain, filled in from reference TRBV19 and TRBJ2-1, reads DGGITQSPKYLFRKEGQNVTLSCEQNLNHDAMYWYRQDPGQGLRLIYYSQIVNDFQKGDIAEGYSVSREKKESFPLTVTSAQKNPTAFYLCASSMTSGTMYNEQFFGPGTRLTVL.